This T cell receptor beta chain was found in a study of Tregs in tolerant kidney transplant recipients. Overall study results and limits: Donor-specific Treg expansion exceeded global Treg expansion in tolerant patients, suggesting antigen drive.

On this clone itself: Its matching antigen is unknown.

Sequencing was performed with immunoSEQ multiplex PCR; in TCRdb, only in-frame clones are kept and a portion is missing. This sample carries about 94,000 clones, 90% to 95% of them seen once, and the ten largest clones take approximately 0.5%. The V end was cut by 1 base, the J end by 6 bases, with 6 bases between. The CDR3 is made up of 11 amino acids. CDR1 SQVTM and CDR2 ANQGSEA come from the germline V gene. The chain recombines TRBV29-1 with TRBJ1-1, with a possible D match to TRBD1 (5 bases). The sequences come from CD4+ T cells from blood, collected before the transplant. This TCR was recovered from a human donor who received a combined kidney and bone marrow transplant. The CDR3 region has the DNA TGCAGCGTTGAAGTCAGGGCTGAAGCTTTCTTT. Residues: CSVEVRAEAFF. The full variable domain, completed using reference TRBV29-1 and TRBJ1-1, is SAVISQKPSRDICQRGTSLTIQCQVDSQVTMMFWYRQQPGQSLTLIATANQGSEATYESGFVIDKFPISRPNLTFSTLTVSNMSPEDSSIYLCSVEVRAEAFFGQGTRLTVV.